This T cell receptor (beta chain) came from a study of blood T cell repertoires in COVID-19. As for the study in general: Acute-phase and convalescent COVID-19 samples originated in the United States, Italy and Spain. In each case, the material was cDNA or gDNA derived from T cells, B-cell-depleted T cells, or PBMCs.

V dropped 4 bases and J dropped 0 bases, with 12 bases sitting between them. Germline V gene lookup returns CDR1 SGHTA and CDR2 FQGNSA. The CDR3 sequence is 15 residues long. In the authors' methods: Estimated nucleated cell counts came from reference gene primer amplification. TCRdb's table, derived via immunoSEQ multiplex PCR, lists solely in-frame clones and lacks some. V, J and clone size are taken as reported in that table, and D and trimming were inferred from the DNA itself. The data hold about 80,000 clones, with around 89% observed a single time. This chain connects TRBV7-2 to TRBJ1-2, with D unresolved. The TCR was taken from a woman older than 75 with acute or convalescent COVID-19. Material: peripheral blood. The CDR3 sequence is CASSSGAGSNYGYTF. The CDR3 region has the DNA TGTGCCAGCAGCTCAGGTGCAGGATCTAACTATGGCTACACCTTC.